The source of this TCR beta chain is a study of blood T cell repertoires in COVID-19. Background on the study: The United States, Italy and Spain supplied acute and convalescent COVID-19 samples.

The CDR3 contains 15 residues. Germline loops: CDR1 LNHDA, CDR2 SQIVND (reference sequence). Germline trimming cut 7 bases from V and 8 bases from J; bases unmatched to any gene: 13. Sequencing used immunoSEQ multiplex PCR; TCRdb keeps in-frame clones, though not all of them. The repertoire holds 150,000 or so clones, with around four fifths as singletons. V usage is TRBV19 and J usage is TRBJ1-4; 7 bases are a match to TRBD1. This sequence was found in a woman aged 40 to 55 with active or convalescent COVID-19. Sequenced material: peripheral blood. Here the CDR3 reads CASTSPGDSREKLFF. CDR3 in DNA: TGTGCCAGTACCTCTCCCGGGGACAGTCGGGAAAAACTGTTTTTT.